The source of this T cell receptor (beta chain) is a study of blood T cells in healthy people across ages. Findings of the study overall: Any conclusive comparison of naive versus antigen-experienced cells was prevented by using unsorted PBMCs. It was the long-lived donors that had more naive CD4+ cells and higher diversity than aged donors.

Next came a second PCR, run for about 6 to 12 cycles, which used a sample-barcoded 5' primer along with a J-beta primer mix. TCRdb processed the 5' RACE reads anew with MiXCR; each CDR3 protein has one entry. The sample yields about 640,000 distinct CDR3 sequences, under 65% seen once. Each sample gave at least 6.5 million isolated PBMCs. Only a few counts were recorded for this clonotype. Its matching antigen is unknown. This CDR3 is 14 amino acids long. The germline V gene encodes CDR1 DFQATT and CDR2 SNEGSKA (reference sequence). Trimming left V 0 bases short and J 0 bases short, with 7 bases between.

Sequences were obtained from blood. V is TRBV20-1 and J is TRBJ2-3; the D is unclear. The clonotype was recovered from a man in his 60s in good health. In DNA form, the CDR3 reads TGCAGTGCTAGAGATATCCAGAGCACAGATACGCAGTATTTT. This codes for CSARDIQSTDTQYF.